This T cell receptor (beta chain) was captured by sequencing in a study of blood T cell repertoires in COVID-19. The overall study: The origin of the acute and convalescent COVID-19 samples was the United States, Italy and Spain. T cells, B-cell-depleted T cells, or PBMCs provided the cDNA or gDNA that served as material.

The trim removed 0 bases at V and 5 bases at J, leaving 9 bases unmatched. CDR1 and CDR2 from the germline V gene are SGHRS and YFSETQ. The CDR3 contains 16 residues. This clone was observed a single time. Some clones are missing from TCRdb's copy, which holds only in-frame ones; the method was immunoSEQ multiplex PCR. The table has approximately 30,000 clones, about 93% seen once. The clonotype originates from a human donor in a cohort sampled during active COVID-19. The chain employs TRBV5-1 and TRBJ1-2, with 8 bases matching TRBD1. Sequenced sample: peripheral blood. The CDR3 spells CASSLGRTGSGYGYTF. In DNA, the CDR3 is TGCGCCAGCAGCTTGGGACGGACAGGGAGCGGGTATGGCTACACCTTC.